The 9 T cell receptor beta chains below all came from one sample that was sequenced in a study of cytomegalovirus exposure and HLA in healthy donors. PCR primers comprised 60 Vbeta and 13 Jbeta primers. Profiled with immunoSEQ multiplex PCR; TCRdb holds only in-frame clones, not every one. The table lists around 100,000 clones, 65% to 75% of them singletons, with 4% to 5% in the top ten. Sequences were obtained from PBMCs. The receptors shown here come from a woman aged 35 to 49 in good health and CMV-seropositive.

The chain combines TRBV11-3 with TRBJ2-1; D perhaps matches TRBD2 (5 bases). CDR1 and CDR2 (germline): SGHNT, YENEEA. V was clipped by 1 base and J by 10 bases, with 20 bases between them. The CDR3 contains 16 residues. The CDR3 reads CASSLGSSRPGSEQFF. The CDR3 DNA follows: TGTGCCAGCAGCTTAGGGTCTAGCCGCCCAGGTTCGGAGCAGTTCTTC.

The genes are TRBV27 and TRBJ1-2, with D possibly TRBD1 on 6 matching bases. The germline gives CDR1 MNHEY, CDR2 SMNVEV (reference sequence). CDR3 length equals 14 residues. The ends were cut back, 6 bases at V and 5 bases at J, with 16 bases in the middle. The CDR3 DNA reads as TGTGCCAGCAGCCTTCAGGGGAGAGGTTATGGCTACACCTTC. This gives the protein CASSLQGRGYGYTF.

CDR3 DNA: TGCGCCAGCAGCCCCCTATCCGACAGGGGAGGTTCTTATGGCTACACCTTC. The encoded protein is CASSPLSDRGGSYGYTF. The chain has TRBV5-1 and TRBJ1-2; 8 bases match TRBD1. This CDR3 has 17 amino acids. With 4 bases clipped from V and 5 bases from J, the junction kept 16 bases outside the gene matches. In germline, CDR1 is SGHRS, CDR2 YFSETQ.

The rearrangement links TRBV9 to TRBJ2-7; 8 nucleotides match TRBD2. Germline-derived CDR1 and CDR2 are SGDLS and YYNGEE. The CDR3 has 15 amino acids. Losses at the gene ends were 4 bases for V and 2 bases for J; bases not matched to a gene: 8. The DNA for the CDR3 is TGTGCCAGCAGCACCTCAGCGGGGGATACCTACGAGCAGTACTTC. This sequence encodes CASSTSAGDTYEQYF.

The chain employs TRBV19 and TRBJ1-2; possible D gene TRBD1, 6 bases. Germline V gene data show CDR1 as LNHDA and CDR2 as SQIVND (reference sequence). V was clipped by 3 bases and J by 0 bases, with 11 bases between them. The CDR3 spans 15 residues. The CDR3 here is CASSISTGANYGYTF. The DNA for the CDR3 is TGTGCCAGTAGTATTTCGACAGGAGCTAACTATGGCTACACCTTC.

V gene TRBV5-1 combines with J gene TRBJ1-1; 7 bases agree with TRBD1. This CDR3 is 13 amino acids long. Germline trimming cut 3 bases from V and 8 bases from J; bases unmatched to any gene: 7. Germline lookup yields CDR1 SGHRS and CDR2 YFSETQ. The CDR3 here is CASSWSGQTEAFF. The CDR3 region has the DNA TGCGCCAGCAGCTGGTCGGGACAGACCGAAGCTTTCTTT.

This rearrangement joins TRBV18 to TRBJ2-1; 14 nucleotides agree with TRBD2. Trimming cost V 4 bases and J 12 bases; bases outside gene matches: 5. The CDR3 runs 14 residues. Germline CDR1 KGHSH, CDR2 LQKENI. The CDR3 protein is CASSRGLAGVGQFF. The CDR3, as DNA: TGTGCCAGCTCACGGGGACTAGCGGGAGTAGGGCAGTTCTTC.

The chain links TRBV4-3 to TRBJ2-1; D may be TRBD2 (7 bases). Trimming shortened V by 0 bases and J by 6 bases, and 15 bases separated the two germline ends. This CDR3 contains 16 residues. Germline CDR1 LGHNA, CDR2 YSLEER. CDR3 nucleotides: TGCGCCAGCAGCCAAGATTGGAGGGGGGGAGTCAATGAGCAGTTCTTC. Its protein is CASSQDWRGGVNEQFF.

The CDR3 protein is CASRVDRNYGYTF. For the CDR3, the DNA is TGTGCCAGCAGGGTAGACAGGAACTATGGCTACACCTTC. This chain joins TRBV6-1 and TRBJ1-2; possible D gene TRBD1, 6 bases. The CDR3 contains 13 residues. Germline CDR1 is MNHNS and CDR2 is SASEGT. Trimming stripped 6 bases from V and 2 bases from J, with 10 bases between.